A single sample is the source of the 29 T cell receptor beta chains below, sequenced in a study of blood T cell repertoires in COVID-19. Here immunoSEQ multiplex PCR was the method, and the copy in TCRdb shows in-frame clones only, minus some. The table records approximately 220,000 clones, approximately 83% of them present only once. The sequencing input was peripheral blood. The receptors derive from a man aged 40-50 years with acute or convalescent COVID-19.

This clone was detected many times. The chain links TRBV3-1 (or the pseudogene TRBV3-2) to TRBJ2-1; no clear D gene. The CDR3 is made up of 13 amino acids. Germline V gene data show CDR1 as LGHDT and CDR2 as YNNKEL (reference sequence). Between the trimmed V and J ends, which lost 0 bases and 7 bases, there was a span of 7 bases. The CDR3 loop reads CASSQDLRNEQFF. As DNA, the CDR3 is TGTGCCAGCAGCCAAGATCTGCGAAATGAGCAGTTCTTC.

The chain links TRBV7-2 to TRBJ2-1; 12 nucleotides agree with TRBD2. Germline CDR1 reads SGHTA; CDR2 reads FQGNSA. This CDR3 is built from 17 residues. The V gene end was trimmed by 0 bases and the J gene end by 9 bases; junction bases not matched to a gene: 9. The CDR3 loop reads CASSLAIGLAGRGEQFF. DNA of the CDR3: TGTGCCAGCAGCTTAGCGATTGGACTAGCGGGAAGGGGTGAGCAGTTCTTC.

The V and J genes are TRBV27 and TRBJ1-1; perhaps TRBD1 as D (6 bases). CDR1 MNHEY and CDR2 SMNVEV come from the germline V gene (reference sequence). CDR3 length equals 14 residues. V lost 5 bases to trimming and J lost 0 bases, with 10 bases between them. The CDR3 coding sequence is TGTGCCAGCAGTACTACAGGGCTGAACACTGAAGCTTTCTTT. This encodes CASSTTGLNTEAFF.

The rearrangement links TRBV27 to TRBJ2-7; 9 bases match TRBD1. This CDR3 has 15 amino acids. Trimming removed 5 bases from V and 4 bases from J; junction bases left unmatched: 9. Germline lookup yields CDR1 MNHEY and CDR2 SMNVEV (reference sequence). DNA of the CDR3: TGTGCCAGCAGTCCGTTAGGGACAGGGATATACGAGCAGTACTTC. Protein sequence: CASSPLGTGIYEQYF.

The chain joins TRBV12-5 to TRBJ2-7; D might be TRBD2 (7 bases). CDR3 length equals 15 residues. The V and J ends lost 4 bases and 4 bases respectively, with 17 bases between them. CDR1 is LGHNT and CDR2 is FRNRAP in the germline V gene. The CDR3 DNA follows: TGTGCTAGTGGTTCGGCCGGGGGGCAAGAGTACGAGCAGTACTTC. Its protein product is CASGSAGGQEYEQYF.

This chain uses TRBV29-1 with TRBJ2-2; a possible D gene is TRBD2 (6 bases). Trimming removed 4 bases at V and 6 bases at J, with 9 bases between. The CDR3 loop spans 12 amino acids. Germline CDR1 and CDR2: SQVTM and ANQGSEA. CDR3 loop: CSVASGAGELFF. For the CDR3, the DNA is TGCAGCGTTGCGTCGGGGGCCGGGGAGCTGTTTTTT.

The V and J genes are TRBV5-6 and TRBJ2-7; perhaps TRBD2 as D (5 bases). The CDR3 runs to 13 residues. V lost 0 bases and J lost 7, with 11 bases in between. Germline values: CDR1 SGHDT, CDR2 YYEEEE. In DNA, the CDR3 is TGTGCCAGCAGCTTGGGCGGGCTGGAGGAGCAGTACTTC. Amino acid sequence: CASSLGGLEEQYF.

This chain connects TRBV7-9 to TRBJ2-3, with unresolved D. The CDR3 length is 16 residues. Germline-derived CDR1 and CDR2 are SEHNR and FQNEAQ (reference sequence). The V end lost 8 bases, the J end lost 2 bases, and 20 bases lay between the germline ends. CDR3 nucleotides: TGTGCCAGCTCCCCAACTGGGCAGGCATCCACAGATACGCAGTATTTT. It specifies CASSPTGQASTDTQYF.

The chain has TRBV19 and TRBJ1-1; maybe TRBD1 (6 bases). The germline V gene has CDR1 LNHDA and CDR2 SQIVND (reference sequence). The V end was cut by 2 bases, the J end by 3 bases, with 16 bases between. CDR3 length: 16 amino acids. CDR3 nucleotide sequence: TGTGCCAGTAGTATATCGGCAGGGGTTTTGTACACTGAAGCTTTCTTT. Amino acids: CASSISAGVLYTEAFF.

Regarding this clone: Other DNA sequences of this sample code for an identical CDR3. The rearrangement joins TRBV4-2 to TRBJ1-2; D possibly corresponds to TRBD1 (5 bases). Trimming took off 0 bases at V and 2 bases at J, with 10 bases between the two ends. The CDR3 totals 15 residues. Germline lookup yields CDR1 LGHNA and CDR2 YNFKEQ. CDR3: CASSQDPRGNYGYTF. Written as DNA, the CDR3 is TGTGCCAGCAGCCAAGATCCCCGGGGGAACTATGGCTACACCTTC.

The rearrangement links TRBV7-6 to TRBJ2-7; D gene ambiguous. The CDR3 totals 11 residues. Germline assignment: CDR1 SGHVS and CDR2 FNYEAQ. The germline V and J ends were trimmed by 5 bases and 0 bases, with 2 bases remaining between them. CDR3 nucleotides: TGTGCCAGCAGCCTCTCCTACGAGCAGTACTTC. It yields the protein CASSLSYEQYF. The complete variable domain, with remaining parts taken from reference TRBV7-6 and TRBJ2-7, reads GAGVSQSPRYKVTKRGQDVALRCDPISGHVSLYWYRQALGQGPEFLTYFNYEAQQDKSGLPNDRFSAERPEGSISTLTIQRTEQRDSAMYRCASSLSYEQYFGPGTRLTVT.

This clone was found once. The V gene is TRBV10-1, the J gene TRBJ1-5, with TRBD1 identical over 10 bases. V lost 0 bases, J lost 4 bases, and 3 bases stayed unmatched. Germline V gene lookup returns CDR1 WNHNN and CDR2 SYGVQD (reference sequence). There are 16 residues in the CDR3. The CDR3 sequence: CASSESWGQGNQPQHF. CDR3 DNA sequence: TGCGCCAGCAGTGAGTCGTGGGGACAGGGGAATCAGCCCCAGCATTTT.

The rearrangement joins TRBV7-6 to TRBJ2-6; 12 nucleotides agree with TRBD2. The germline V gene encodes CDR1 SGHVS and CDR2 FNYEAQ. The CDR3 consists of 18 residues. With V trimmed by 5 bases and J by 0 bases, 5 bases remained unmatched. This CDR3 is CASSLGLAGSSGANVLTF. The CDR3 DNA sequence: TGTGCCAGCAGCCTCGGACTAGCGGGGTCCTCTGGGGCCAACGTCCTGACTTTC. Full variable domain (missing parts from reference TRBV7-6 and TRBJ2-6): GAGVSQSPRYKVTKRGQDVALRCDPISGHVSLYWYRQALGQGPEFLTYFNYEAQQDKSGLPNDRFSAERPEGSISTLTIQRTEQRDSAMYRCASSLGLAGSSGANVLTFGAGSRLTVL.

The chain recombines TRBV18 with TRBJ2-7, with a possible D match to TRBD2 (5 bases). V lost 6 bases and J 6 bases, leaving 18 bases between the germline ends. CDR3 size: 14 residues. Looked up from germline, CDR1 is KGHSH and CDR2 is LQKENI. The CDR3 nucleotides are TGTGCCAGCTCGCTTACCTGGGAGACTCCCGAGCAGTACTTC. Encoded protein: CASSLTWETPEQYF.

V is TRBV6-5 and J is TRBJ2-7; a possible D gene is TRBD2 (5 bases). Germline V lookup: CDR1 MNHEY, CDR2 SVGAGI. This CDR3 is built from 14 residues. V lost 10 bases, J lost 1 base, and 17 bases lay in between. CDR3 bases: TGTGCCACTAAGCGGACGTTAGGTTCCTACGAGCAGTACTTC. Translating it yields CATKRTLGSYEQYF.

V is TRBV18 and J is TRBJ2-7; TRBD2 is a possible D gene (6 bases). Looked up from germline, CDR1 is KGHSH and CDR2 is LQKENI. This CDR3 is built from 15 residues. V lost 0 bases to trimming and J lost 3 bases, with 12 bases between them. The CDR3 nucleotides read TGTGCCAGCTCACCACCGGGCGGGGCGCTCTACGAGCAGTACTTC. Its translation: CASSPPGGALYEQYF.

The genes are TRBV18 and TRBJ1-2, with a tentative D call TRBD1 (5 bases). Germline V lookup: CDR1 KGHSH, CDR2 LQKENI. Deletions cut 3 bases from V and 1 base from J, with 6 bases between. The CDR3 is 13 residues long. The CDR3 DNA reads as TGTGCCAGCTCACCGGACAATAACTATGGCTACACCTTC. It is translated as CASSPDNNYGYTF.

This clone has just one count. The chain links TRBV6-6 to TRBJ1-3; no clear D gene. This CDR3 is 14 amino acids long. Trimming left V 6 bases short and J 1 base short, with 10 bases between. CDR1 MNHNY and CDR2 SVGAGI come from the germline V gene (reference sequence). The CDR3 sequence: CASSFTGSGNTIYF. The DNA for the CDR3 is TGTGCCAGCAGCTTCACGGGGTCTGGAAACACCATATATTTT.

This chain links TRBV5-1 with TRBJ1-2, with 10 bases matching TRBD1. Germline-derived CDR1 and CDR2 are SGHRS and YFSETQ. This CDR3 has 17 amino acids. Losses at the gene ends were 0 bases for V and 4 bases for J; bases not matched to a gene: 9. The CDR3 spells CASSLEAGTGVGYGYTF. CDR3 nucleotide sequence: TGCGCCAGCAGCTTGGAGGCCGGGACAGGGGTTGGCTATGGCTACACCTTC.

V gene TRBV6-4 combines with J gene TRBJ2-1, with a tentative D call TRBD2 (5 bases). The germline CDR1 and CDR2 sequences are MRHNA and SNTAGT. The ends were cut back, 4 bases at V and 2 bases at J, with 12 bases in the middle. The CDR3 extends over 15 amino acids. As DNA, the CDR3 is TGTGCCAGCAGTGTAATGCGGGCTACCTACAATGAGCAGTTCTTC. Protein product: CASSVMRATYNEQFF.

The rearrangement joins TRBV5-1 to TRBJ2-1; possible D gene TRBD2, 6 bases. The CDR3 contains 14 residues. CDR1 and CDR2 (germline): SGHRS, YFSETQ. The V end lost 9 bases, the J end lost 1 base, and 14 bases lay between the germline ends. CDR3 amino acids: CATGVAESYNEQFF. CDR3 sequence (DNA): TGCGCCACGGGGGTGGCGGAATCCTACAATGAGCAGTTCTTC.

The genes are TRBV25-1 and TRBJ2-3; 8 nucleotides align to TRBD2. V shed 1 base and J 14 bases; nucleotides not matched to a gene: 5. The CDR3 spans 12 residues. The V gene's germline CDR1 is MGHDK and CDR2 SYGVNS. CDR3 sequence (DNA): TGTGCCAGCAGTGAATTCAGCGGGAGTTGGTATTTT. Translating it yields CASSEFSGSWYF. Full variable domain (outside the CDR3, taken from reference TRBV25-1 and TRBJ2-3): EADIYQTPRYLVIGTGKKITLECSQTMGHDKMYWYQQDPGMELHLIHYSYGVNSTEKGDLSSESTVSRIRTEHFPLTLESARPSHTSQYLCASSEFSGSWYFGPGTRLTVL.

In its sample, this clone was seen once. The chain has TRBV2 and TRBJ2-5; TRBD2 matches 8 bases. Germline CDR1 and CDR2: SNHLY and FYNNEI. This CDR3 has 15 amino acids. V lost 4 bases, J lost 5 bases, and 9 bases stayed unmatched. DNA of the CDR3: TGTGCCAGCAGTGCCCTTAGCGGGGACGGGGAGACCCAGTACTTC. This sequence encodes CASSALSGDGETQYF.

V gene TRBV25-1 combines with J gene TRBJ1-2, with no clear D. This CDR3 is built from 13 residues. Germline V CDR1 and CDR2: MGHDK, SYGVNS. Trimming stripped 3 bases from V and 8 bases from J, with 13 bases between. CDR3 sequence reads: CASSDPNSEGYTF. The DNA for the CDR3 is TGTGCCAGCAGTGACCCCAACAGTGAAGGCTACACCTTC.

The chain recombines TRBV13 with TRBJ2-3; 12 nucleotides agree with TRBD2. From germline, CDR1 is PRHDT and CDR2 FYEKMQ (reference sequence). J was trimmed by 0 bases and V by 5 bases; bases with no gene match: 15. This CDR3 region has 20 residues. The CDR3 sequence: CASSRSGPGLAGFSTDTQYF. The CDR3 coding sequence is TGTGCCAGCAGCCGCAGTGGTCCGGGACTAGCGGGTTTTAGCACAGATACGCAGTATTTT.

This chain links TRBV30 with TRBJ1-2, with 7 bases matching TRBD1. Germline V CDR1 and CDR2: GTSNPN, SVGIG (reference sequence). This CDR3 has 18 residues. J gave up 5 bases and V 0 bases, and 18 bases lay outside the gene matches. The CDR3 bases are TGTGCCTGGAGTGTACAAATAGGGGGAGACAGGGTCGCGTATGGCTACACCTTC. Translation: CAWSVQIGGDRVAYGYTF.

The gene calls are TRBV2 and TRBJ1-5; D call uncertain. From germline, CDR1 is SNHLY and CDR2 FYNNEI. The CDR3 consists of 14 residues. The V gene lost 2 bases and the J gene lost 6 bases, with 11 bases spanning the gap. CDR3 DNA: TGTGCCAGCAGTGAAACCTCCGGTGCTCAGCCCCAGCATTTT. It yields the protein CASSETSGAQPQHF.

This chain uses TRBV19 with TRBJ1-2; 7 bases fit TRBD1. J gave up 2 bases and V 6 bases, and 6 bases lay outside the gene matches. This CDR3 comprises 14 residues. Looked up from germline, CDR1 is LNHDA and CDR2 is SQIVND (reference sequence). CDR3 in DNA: TGTGCCAGTAGAAACAGGGGAATCAACTATGGCTACACCTTC. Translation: CASRNRGINYGYTF.

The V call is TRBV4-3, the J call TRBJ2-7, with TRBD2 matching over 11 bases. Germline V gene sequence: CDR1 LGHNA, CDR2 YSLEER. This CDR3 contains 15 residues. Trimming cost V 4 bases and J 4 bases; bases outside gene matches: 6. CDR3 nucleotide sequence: TGCGCCAGCAGCCCCCGGATAGCGGGAGGGTACGAGCAGTACTTC. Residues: CASSPRIAGGYEQYF.